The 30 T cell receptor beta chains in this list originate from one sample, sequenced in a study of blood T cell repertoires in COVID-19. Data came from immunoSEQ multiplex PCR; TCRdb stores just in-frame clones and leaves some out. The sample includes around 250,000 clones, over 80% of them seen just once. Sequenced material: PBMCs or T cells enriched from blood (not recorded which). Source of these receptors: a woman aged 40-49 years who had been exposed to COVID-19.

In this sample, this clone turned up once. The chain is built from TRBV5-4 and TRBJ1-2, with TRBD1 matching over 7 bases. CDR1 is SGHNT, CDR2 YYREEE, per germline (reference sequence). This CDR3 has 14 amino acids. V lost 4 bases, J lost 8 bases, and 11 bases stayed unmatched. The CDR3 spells CASSGRRGRVGYTF. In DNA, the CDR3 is TGTGCCAGCAGCGGCCGGAGGGGGCGGGTCGGCTACACCTTC.

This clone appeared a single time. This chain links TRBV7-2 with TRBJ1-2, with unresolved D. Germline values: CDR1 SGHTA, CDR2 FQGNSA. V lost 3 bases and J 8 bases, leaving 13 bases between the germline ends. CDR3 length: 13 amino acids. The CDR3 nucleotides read TGTGCCAGCAGCTTGGGAGGAGGCCAAGGCTACACCTTC. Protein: CASSLGGGQGYTF.

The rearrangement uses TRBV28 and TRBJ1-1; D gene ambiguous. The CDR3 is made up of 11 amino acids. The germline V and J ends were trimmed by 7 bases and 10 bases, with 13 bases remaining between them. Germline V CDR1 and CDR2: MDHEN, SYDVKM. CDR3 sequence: CASTSLRGAFF. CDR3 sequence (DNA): TGTGCCAGCACCAGTTTGCGGGGAGCTTTCTTT.

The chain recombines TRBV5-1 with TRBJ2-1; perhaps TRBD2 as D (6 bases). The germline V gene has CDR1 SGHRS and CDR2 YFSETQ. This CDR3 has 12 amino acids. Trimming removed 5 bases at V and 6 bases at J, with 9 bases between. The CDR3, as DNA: TGCGCCAGCAGTTCCGGGAGCAATGAGCAGTTCTTC. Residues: CASSSGSNEQFF.

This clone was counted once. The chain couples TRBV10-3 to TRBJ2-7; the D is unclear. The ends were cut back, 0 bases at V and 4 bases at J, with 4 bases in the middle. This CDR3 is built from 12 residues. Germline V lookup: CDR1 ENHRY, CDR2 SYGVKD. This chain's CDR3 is CAISESGYEQYF. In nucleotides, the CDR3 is TGTGCCATCAGTGAGTCCGGTTACGAGCAGTACTTC.

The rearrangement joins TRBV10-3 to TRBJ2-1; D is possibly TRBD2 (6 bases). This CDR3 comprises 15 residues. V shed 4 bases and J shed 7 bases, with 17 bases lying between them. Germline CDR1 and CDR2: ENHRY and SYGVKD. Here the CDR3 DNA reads TGTGCCATCAGTGGTAAGGACTACCAAGGGAATGAGCAGTTCTTC. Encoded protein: CAISGKDYQGNEQFF.

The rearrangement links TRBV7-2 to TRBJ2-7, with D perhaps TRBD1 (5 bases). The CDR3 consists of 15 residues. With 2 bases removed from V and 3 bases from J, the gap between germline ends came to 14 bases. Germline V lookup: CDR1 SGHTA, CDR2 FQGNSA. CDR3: CASSLSQDSHYEQYF. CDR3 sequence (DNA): TGTGCCAGCAGCTTATCCCAAGACAGCCACTACGAGCAGTACTTC.

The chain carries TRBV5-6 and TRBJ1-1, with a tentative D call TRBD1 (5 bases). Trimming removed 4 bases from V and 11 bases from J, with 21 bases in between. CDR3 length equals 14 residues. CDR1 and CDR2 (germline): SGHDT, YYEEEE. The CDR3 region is CASSALTRGSHAFF. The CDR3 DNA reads TGTGCCAGCAGCGCACTCACCCGGGGGAGTCATGCTTTCTTT.

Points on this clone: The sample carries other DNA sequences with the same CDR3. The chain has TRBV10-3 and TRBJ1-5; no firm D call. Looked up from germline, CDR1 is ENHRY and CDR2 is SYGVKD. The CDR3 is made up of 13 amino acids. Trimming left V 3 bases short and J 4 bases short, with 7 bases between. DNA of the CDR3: TGTGCCATCAGTGATCGGGGAAATCAGCCCCAGCATTTT. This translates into CAISDRGNQPQHF.

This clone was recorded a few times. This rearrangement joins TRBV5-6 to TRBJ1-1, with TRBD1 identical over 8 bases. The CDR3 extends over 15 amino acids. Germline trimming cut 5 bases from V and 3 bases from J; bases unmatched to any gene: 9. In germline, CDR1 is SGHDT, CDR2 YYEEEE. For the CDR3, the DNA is TGTGCCAGCAGTCGATCAGGGGGCTTTGACACTGAAGCTTTCTTT. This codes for CASSRSGGFDTEAFF.

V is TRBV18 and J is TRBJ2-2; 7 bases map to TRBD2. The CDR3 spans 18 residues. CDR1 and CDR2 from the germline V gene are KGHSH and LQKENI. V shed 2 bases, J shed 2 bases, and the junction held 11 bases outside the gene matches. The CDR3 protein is CASSPFISSSGNTGELFF. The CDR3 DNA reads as TGTGCCAGCTCACCATTTATATCGTCTAGCGGTAACACCGGGGAGCTGTTTTTT.

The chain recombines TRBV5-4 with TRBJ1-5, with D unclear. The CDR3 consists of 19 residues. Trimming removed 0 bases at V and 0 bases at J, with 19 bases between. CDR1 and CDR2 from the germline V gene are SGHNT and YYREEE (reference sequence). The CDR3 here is CASSLERAENLNSNQPQHF. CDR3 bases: TGTGCCAGCAGCTTGGAGCGCGCAGAGAACCTTAATAGCAATCAGCCCCAGCATTTT.

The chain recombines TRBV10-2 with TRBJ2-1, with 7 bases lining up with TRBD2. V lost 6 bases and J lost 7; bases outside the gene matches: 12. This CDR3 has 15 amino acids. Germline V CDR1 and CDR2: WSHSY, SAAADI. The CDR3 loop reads CASRSGGSLINEQFF. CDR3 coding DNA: TGCGCCAGCAGATCGGGCGGGAGTCTCATAAATGAGCAGTTCTTC.

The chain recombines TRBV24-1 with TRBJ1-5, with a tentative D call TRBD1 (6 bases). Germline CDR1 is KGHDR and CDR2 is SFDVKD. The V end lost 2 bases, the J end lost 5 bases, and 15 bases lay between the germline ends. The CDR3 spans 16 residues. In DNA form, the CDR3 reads TGTGCCACCAGTGATTCGTCCAGGGGCTACCATCAGCCCCAGCATTTT. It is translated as CATSDSSRGYHQPQHF.

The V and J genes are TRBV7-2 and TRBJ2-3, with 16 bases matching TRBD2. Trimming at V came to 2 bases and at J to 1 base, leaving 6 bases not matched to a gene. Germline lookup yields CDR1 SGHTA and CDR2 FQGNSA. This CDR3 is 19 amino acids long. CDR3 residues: CASSLRGLAGGQGTDTQYF. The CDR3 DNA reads TGTGCCAGCAGCTTAAGGGGACTAGCGGGAGGGCAGGGCACAGATACGCAGTATTTT.

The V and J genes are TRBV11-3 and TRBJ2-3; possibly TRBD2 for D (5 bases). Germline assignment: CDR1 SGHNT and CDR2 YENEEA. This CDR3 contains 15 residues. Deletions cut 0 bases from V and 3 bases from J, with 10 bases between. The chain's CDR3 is CASSLDPSPTDTQYF. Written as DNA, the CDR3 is TGTGCCAGCAGCTTAGATCCTAGCCCGACAGATACGCAGTATTTT.

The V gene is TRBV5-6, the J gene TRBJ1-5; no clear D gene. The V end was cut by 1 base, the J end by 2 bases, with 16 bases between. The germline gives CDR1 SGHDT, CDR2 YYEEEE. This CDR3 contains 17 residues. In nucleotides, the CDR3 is TGTGCCAGCAGCTTGCGCAGGTCCAGGCTGGGCAATCAGCCCCAGCATTTT. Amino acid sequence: CASSLRRSRLGNQPQHF.

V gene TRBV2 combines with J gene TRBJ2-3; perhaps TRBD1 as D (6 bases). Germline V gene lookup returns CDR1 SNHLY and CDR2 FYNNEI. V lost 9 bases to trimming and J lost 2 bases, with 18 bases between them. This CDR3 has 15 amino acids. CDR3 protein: CASGWGLSTTDTQYF. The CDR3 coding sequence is TGTGCCAGTGGGTGGGGGCTATCTACCACAGATACGCAGTATTTT.

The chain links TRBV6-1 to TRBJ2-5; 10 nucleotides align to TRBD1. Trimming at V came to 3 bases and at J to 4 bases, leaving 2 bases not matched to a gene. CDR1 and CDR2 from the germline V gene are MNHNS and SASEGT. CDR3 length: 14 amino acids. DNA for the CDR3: TGTGCCAGCAGTGAGGGACAGGGGCGAGAGACCCAGTACTTC. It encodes CASSEGQGRETQYF.

This CDR3 is CASSPQTGEAFF. CDR3 sequence (DNA): TGTGCCAGCTCACCGCAGACAGGCGAAGCTTTCTTT. The chain carries TRBV18 and TRBJ1-1; perhaps TRBD1 as D (6 bases). Trimming took off 3 bases at V and 8 bases at J, with 10 bases between the two ends. CDR1 is KGHSH, CDR2 LQKENI, per germline. CDR3 length: 12 residues.

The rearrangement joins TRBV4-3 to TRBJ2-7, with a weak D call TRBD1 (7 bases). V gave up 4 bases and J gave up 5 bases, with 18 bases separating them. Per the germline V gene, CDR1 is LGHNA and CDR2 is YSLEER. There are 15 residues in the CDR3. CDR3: CASSRVQGGGDEQYF. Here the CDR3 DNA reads TGCGCCAGCAGCCGGGTCCAGGGGGGTGGGGACGAGCAGTACTTC.

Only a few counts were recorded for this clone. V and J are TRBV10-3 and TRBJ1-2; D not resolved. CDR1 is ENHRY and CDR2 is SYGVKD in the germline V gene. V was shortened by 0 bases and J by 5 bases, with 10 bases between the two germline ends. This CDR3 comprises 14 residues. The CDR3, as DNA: TGTGCCATCAGTGAGTCGATGGGCTCGTATGGCTACACCTTC. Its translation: CAISESMGSYGYTF.

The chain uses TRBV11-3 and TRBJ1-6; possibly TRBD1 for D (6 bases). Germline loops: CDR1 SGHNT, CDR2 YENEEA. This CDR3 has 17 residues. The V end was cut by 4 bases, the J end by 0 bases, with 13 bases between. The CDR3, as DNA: TGTGCCAGCAGCTCCGGGACACTAAGCTCCTATAATTCACCCCTCCACTTT. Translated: CASSSGTLSSYNSPLHF.

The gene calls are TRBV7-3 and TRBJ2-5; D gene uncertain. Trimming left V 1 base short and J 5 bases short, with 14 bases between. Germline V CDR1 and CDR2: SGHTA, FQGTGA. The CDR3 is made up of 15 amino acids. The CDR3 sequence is CASSLNGLAAETQYF. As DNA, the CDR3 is TGTGCCAGCAGCTTAAATGGCCTGGCCGCCGAGACCCAGTACTTC.

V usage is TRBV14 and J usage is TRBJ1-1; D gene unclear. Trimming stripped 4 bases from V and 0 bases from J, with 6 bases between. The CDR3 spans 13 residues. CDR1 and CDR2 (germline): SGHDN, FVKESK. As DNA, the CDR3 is TGTGCCAGCAGCCTGTATATGAACACTGAAGCTTTCTTT. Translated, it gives CASSLYMNTEAFF.

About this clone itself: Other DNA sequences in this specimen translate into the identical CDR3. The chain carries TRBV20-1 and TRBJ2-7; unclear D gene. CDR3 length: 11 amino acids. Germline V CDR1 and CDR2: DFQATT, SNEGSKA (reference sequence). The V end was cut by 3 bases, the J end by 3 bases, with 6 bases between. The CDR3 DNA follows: TGCAGTGCTAGCCTACTCTACGAGCAGTACTTC. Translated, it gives CSASLLYEQYF.

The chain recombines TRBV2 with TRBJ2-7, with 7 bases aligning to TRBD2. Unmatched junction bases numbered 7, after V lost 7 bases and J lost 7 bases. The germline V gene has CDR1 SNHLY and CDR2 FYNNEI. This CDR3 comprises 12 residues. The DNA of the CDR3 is TGTGCCAGCACCTTGGGGGGGGAGGAGCAGTACGTC. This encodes CASTLGGEEQYV.

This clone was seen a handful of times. The CDR3 DNA reads TGTGCCAGCAGTTCAGAGGGAGGAGGGGCTGCCTACGAGCAGTACTTC. It codes for CASSSEGGGAAYEQYF. This chain connects TRBV28 to TRBJ2-7; D might be TRBD2 (6 bases). Germline V gene sequence: CDR1 MDHEN, CDR2 SYDVKM. V dropped 4 bases and J dropped 2 bases, with 18 bases sitting between them. CDR3 length: 16 residues.

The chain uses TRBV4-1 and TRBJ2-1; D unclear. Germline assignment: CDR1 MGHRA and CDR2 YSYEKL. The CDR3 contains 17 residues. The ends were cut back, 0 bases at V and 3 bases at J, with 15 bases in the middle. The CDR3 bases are TGCGCCAGCAGCCAAGATAGTAGGATCTCGGGCTACAATGAGCAGTTCTTC. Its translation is CASSQDSRISGYNEQFF.

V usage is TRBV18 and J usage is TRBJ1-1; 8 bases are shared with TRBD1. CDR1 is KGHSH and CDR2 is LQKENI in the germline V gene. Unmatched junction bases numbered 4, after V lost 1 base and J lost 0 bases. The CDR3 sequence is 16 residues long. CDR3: CASSPRKGQVNTEAFF. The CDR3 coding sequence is TGTGCCAGCTCACCACGGAAGGGACAGGTGAACACTGAAGCTTTCTTT.